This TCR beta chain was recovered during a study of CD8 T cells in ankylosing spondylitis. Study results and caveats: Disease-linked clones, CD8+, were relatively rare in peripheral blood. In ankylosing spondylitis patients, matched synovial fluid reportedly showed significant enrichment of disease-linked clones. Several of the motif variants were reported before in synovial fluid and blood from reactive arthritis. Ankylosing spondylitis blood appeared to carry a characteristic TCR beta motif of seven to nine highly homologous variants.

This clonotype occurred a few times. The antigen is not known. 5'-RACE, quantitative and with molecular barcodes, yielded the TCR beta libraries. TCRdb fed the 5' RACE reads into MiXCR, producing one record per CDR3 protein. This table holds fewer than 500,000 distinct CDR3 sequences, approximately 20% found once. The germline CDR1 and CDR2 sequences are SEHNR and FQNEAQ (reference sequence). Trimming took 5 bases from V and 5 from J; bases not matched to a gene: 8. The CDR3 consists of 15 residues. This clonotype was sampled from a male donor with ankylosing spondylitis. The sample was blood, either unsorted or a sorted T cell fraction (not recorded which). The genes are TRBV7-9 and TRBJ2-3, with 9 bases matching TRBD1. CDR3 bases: TGTGCCAGCAGCGTTACAGGGGGCCGGGTAGATACGCAGTATTTT. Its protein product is CASSVTGGRVDTQYF.